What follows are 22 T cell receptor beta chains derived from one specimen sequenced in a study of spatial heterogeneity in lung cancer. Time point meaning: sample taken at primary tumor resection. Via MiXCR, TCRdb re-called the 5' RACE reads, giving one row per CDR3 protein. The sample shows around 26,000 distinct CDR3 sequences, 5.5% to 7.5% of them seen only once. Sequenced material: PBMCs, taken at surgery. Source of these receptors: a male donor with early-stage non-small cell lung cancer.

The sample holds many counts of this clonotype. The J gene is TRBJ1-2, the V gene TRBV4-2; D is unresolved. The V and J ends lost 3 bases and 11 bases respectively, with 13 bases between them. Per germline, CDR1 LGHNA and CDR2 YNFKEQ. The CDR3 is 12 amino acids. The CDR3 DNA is TGTGCCAGCAGCCAGGAACGGACGGGTTACACCTTC. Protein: CASSQERTGYTF.

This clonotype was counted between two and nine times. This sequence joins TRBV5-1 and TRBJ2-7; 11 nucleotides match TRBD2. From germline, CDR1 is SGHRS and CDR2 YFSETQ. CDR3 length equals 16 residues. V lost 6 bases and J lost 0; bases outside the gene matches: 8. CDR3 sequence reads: CASNPGTSGYSYEQYF. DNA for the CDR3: TGCGCCAGCAACCCCGGGACTAGCGGTTACTCCTACGAGCAGTACTTC.

The CDR3 nucleotides are TGTGCCAGCAGCTTAGAGGCAGGGATCTACAATGAGCAGTTCTTC. It specifies CASSLEAGIYNEQFF. This chain links TRBV11-2 with TRBJ2-1; D possibly corresponds to TRBD1 (5 bases). This CDR3 is built from 15 residues. V was pared by 0 bases and J by 3 bases, with 9 bases between. CDR1 is SGHAT and CDR2 is FQNNGV in the germline V gene.

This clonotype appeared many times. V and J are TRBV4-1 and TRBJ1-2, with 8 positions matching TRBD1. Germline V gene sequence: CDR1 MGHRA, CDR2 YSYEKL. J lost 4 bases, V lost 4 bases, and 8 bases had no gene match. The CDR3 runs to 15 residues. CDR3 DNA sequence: TGCGCCAGCAGCCTAGAGACAGGGGCTCTCTATGGCTACACCTTC. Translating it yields CASSLETGALYGYTF.

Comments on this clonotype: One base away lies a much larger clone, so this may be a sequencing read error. CDR3 in DNA: TGTGCCAGCAGCGTCCGGGACAGGGACGATCCCTATAATTCACCCCTCCACTTT. This translates into CASSVRDRDDPYNSPLHF. The chain joins TRBV9 to TRBJ1-6; 9 positions match TRBD1. The CDR3 consists of 18 residues. Trimming cost V 2 bases and J 2 bases; bases outside gene matches: 8. Germline V lookup: CDR1 SGDLS, CDR2 YYNGEE.

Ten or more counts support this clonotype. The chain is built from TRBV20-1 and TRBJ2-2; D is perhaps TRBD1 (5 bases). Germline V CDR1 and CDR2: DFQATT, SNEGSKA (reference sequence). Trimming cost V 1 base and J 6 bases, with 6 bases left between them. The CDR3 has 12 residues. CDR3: CSARAGSGELFF. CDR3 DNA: TGCAGTGCTAGAGCAGGGTCCGGGGAGCTGTTTTTT.

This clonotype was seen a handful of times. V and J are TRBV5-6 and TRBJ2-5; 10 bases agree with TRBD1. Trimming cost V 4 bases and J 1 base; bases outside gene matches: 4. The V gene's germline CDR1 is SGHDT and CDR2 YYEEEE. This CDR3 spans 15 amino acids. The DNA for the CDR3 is TGTGCCAGCAGCCCCGGGACAGGGGTCCAAGAGACCCAGTACTTC. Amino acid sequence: CASSPGTGVQETQYF.

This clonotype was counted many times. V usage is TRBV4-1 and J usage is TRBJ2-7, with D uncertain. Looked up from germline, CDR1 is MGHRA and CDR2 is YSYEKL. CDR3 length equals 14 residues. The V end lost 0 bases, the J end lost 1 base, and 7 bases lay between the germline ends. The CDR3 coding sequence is TGCGCCAGCAGCCAAGATCCCGGTTCCTACGAGCAGTACGTC. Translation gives CASSQDPGSYEQYV.

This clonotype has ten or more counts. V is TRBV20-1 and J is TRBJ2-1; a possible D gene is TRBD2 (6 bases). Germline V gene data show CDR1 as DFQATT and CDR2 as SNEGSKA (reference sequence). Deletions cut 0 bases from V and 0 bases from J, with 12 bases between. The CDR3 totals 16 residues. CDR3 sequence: CSARDPAGSSYNEQFF. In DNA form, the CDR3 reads TGCAGTGCTAGAGATCCAGCGGGTAGCTCCTACAATGAGCAGTTCTTC.

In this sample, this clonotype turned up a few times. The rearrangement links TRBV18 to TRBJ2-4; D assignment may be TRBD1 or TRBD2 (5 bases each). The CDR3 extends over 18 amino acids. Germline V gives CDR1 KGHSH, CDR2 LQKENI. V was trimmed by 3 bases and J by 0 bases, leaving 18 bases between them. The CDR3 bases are TGTGCCAGCTCACCGACTCGAGGGTCAGGGATAGCCAAAAACATTCAGTACTTC. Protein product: CASSPTRGSGIAKNIQYF.

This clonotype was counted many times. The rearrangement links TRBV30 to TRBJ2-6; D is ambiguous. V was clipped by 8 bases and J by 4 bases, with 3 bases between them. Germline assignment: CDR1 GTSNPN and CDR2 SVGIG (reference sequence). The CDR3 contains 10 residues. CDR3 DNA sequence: TGTGCCGAGGGGGCCAACGTCCTGACTTTC. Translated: CAEGANVLTF. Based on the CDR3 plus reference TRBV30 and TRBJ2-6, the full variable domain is SQTIHQWPATLVQPVGSPLSLECTVEGTSNPNLYWYRQAAGRGLQLLFYSVGIGQISSEVPQNLSASRPQDRQFILSSKKLLLSDSGFYLCAEGANVLTFGAGSRLTVL.

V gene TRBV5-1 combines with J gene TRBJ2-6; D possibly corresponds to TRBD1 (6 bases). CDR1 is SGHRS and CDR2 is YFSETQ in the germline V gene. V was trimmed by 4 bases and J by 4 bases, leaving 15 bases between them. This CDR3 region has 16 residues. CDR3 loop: CASSVSQGPGANVLTF. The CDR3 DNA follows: TGCGCCAGCAGCGTATCACAGGGTCCCGGGGCCAACGTCCTGACTTTC.

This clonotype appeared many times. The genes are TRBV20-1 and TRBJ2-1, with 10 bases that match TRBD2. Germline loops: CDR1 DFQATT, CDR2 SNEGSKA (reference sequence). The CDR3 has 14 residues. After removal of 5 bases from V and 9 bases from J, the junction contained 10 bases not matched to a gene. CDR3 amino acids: CSAHSGRDVGEQFF. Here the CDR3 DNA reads TGCAGTGCTCACAGCGGGAGGGATGTGGGTGAGCAGTTCTTC.

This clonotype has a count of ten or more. CDR3 sequence reads: CASSSITTGSYEQYF. The CDR3, as DNA: TGTGCCAGCAGCTCTATAACGACAGGGTCCTACGAGCAGTACTTC. The chain carries TRBV5-5 and TRBJ2-7, with TRBD1 matching over 7 bases. Germline trimming cut 3 bases from V and 1 base from J; bases unmatched to any gene: 7. This CDR3 spans 15 amino acids. Germline V gives CDR1 SGHKS, CDR2 YYEKEE (reference sequence).

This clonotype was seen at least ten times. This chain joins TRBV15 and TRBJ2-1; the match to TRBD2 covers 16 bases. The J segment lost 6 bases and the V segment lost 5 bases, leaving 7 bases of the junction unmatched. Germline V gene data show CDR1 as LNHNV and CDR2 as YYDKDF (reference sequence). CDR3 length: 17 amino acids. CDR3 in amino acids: CATSGSGTSGRVNEQFF. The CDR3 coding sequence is TGTGCCACCAGCGGGTCTGGGACTAGCGGGAGGGTCAATGAGCAGTTCTTC.

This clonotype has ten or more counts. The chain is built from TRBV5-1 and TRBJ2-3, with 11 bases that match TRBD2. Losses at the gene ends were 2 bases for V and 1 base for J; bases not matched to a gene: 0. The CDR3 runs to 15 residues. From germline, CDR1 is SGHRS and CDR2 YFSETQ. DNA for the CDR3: TGCGCCAGCAGCTTACTAGCGGGGGGCACAGATACGCAGTATTTT. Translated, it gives CASSLLAGGTDTQYF.

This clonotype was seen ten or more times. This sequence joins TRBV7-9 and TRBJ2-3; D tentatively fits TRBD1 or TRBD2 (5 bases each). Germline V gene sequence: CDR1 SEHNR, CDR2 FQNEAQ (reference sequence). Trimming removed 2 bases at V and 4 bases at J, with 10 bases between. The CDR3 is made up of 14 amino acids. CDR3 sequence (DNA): TGTGCCAGCAGCTTACCTAGCAGGGCAGATACGCAGTATTTT. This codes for CASSLPSRADTQYF.

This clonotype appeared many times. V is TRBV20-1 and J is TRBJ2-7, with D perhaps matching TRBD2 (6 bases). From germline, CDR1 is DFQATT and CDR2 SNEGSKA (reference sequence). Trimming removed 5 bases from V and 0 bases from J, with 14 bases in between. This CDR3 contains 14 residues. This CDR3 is CSAGGGVLSYEQYF. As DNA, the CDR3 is TGCAGTGCTGGGGGAGGAGTCCTCTCCTACGAGCAGTACTTC.

In DNA, the CDR3 is TGCGCCAGCAGCCCGACTAGCGGGGGCCCGAGCACAGATACGCAGTATTTT. The encoded protein is CASSPTSGGPSTDTQYF. V usage is TRBV5-1 and J usage is TRBJ2-3; 12 bases fit TRBD2. CDR3 size: 17 residues. V lost 4 bases and J lost 0; bases outside the gene matches: 6. CDR1 and CDR2 (germline): SGHRS, YFSETQ.

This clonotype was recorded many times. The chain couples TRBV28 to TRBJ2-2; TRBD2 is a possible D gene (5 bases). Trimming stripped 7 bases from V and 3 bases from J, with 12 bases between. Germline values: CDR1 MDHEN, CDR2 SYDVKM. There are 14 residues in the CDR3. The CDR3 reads CASTGRWDTGELFF. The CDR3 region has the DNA TGTGCCAGCACGGGAAGGTGGGACACCGGGGAGCTGTTTTTT.

The CDR3 here is CASSSGLAGSAQYF. DNA of the CDR3: TGTGCCAGCAGCTCAGGACTAGCGGGATCTGCGCAGTATTTT. The chain recombines TRBV7-2 with TRBJ2-3, with TRBD2 matching over 12 bases. CDR1 is SGHTA and CDR2 is FQGNSA in the germline V gene. The CDR3 sequence is 14 residues long. After removal of 4 bases from V and 10 bases from J, the junction contained 6 bases not matched to a gene.

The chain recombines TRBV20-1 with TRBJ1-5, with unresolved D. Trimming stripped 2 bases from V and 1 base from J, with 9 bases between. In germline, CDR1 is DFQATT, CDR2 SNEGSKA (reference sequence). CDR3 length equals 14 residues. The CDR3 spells CSARILASNQPQHF. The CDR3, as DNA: TGCAGTGCTAGAATCCTGGCCAGCAATCAGCCCCAGCATTTT.